Listed below are T cell receptor beta chains from one sample, sequenced in a study of T cells after yellow fever vaccination. TCRdb fed the 5' RACE reads into MiXCR, producing one record per CDR3 protein. The data show about 340,000 distinct CDR3 sequences, more than 8.5% seen once. The source was PBMCs, collected on the day of the first yellow fever vaccination. Receptor source: a man aged 18 to 29 who received the YFV17D yellow fever vaccine. The CDR3 runs from the conserved cysteine through the conserved F or W. The D gene is left open where the match is weak. Clone size is given for some rows only: seen once, a few or many times, or a class if the clone is expanded.

>13|TRBJ1-6|few|-|TRBV4-3
TGCGCCAGCAGCCAAGAAGCCCCCTTTCCCCTCCACTTT
CASSQEAPFPLHF
>16|TRBJ2-2|-|TRBD1|TRBV11-1
TGTGCCAGCAGCCCAAGGACAGGGACAAACACCGGGGAGCTGTTTTTT
CASSPRTGTNTGELFF
>15|TRBJ2-6|-|-|TRBV5-1
TGCGCCAGCAGCATGACAGCTCCTGGGGCCAACGTCCTGACTTTC
CASSMTAPGANVLTF
>14|TRBJ1-3|few|-|TRBV12-3/TRBV12-4
TGTGCCAGCAGTTTACTTCGCTCTGGAAACACCATATATTTT
CASSLLRSGNTIYF
>12|TRBJ2-7|many|-|TRBV10-3
TGTGCCATCAGTGATCTAGGCGACGAGCAGTACTTC
CAISDLGDEQYF
>12|TRBJ2-3|-|TRBD1|TRBV7-2
TGTGCCAGCAGCAAACAGGGGGATACGCAGTATTTT
CASSKQGDTQYF
>15|TRBJ2-2|many|TRBD1|TRBV28
TGTGCCAGCAGCAAATGGACAGGGAGCCCCGGGGAGCTGTTTTTT
CASSKWTGSPGELFF
>15|TRBJ1-6|-|TRBD1|TRBV5-1
TGCGCCAGCAGCTCCGGACAGGGGGCCACCTCACCCCTCCACTTT
CASSSGQGATSPLHF
>15|TRBJ1-3|few|-|TRBV4-3
TGCGCCAGCAGCCAAGATGTGGCGGCTGGAAACACCATATATTTT
CASSQDVAAGNTIYF
>15|TRBJ2-1|many|TRBD2|TRBV3-1
TGTGCCAGCAGGCCCTGGGAACTAGCGAAGAATGAGCAGTTCTTC
CASRPWELAKNEQFF
>15|TRBJ2-5|few|TRBD1|TRBV6-2/TRBV6-3
TGTGCCAGCAGTCGCCGGACAGGGGACAAAGAGACCCAGTACTTC
CASSRRTGDKETQYF
>11|TRBJ1-5|-|-|TRBV28
TGTGCCAGCAGAGGGAATCAGCCCCAGCATTTT
CASRGNQPQHF
>13|TRBJ2-1|-|-|TRBV7-9
TGTGCCAGCAGCTTCCAGACTCCCCCCGCGGAGTTCTTC
CASSFQTPPAEFF
>15|TRBJ2-3|few|-|TRBV12-3/TRBV12-4
TGTGCCAGCAGTTTTCCTGCTGTCGGTGGAGATACGCAGTATTTT
CASSFPAVGGDTQYF
>15|TRBJ2-7|few|-|TRBV7-6
TGTGCCAGCAGCTTAGGCCCCCCGGGGCCCTACGAGCAGTACTTC
CASSLGPPGPYEQYF
>13|TRBJ2-5|-|-|TRBV20-1
TGCAGTGTTTTCCTCCCAAGCGGCCAAACCCAGTACTTC
CSVFLPSGQTQYF